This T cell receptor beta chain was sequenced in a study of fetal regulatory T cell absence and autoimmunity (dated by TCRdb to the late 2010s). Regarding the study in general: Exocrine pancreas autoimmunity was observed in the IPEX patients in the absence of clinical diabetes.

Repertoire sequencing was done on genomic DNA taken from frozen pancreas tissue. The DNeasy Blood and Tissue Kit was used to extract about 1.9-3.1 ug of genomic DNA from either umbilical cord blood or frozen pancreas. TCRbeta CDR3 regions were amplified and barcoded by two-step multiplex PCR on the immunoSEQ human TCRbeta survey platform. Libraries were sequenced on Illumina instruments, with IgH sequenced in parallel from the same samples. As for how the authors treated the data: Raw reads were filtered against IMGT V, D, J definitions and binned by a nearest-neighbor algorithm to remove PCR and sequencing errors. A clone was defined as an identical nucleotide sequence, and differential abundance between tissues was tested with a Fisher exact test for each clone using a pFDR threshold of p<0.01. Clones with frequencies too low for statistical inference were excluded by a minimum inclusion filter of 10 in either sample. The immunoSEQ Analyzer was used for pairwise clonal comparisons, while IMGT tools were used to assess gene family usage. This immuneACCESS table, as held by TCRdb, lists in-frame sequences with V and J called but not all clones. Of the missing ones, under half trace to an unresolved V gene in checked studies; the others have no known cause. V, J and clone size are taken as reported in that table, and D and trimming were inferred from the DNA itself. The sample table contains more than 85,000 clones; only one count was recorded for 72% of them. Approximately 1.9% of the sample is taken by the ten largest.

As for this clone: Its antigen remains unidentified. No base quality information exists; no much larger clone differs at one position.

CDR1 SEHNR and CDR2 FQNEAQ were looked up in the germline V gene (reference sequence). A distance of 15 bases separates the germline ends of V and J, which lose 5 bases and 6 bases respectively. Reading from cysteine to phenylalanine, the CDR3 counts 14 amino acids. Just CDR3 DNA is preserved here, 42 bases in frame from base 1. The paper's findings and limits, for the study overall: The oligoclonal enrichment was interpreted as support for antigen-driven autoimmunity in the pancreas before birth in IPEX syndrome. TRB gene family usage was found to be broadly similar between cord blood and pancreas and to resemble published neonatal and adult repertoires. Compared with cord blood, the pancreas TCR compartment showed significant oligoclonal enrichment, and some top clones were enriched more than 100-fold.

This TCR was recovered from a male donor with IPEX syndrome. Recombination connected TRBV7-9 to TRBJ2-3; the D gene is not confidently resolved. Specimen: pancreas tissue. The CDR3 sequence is CASSKPPPGDTQYF. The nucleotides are TGTGCCAGCAGCAAACCCCCGCCGGGCGATACGCAGTATTTT.